This TCR beta chain was found in a study of cytomegalovirus exposure and HLA in healthy donors. Study-level information: Roughly 179 million T cells yielded about 120 million unique TCR beta sequences, as an earlier analysis found. General study results and limits: Presence/absence analyses took donor sequencing depth as roughly uniform.

The PCR made use of 60 Vbeta and 13 Jbeta primers. The assay was immunoSEQ multiplex PCR, and TCRdb's table has in-frame clones only and misses some. The sample lists just under 95,000 clones; roughly 86% were seen once. Trimming cost V 7 bases and J 0 bases, with 13 bases left between them. The CDR3 is 14 amino acids. Germline assignment: CDR1 MNHNS and CDR2 SASEGT. Regarding this clone: Its antigen is still unknown.

The source of this sequence is a woman aged 18-30 years in good health and CMV-seropositive. The rearrangement joins TRBV6-1 to TRBJ2-7; the D is unclear. Sequenced material: PBMCs. CDR3 in amino acids: CASKWSWSSYEQYF. CDR3 bases: TGTGCCAGCAAGTGGAGCTGGAGCTCCTACGAGCAGTACTTC.